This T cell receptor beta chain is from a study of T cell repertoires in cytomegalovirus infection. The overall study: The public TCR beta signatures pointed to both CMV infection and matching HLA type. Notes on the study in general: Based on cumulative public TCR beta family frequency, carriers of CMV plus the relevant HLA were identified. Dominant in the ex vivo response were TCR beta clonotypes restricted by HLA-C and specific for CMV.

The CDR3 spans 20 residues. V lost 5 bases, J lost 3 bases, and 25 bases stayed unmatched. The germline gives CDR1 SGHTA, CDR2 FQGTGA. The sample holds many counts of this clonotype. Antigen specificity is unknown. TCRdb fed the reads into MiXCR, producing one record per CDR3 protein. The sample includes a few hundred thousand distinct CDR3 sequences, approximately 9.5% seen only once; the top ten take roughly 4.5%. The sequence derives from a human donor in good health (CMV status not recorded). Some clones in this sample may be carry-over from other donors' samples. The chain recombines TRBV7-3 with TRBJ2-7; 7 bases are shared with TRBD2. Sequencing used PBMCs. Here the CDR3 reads CASSPSIGWDYVGVDYEQYF. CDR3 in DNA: TGTGCCAGCAGCCCCTCCATTGGGTGGGACTACGTAGGTGTCGACTACGAGCAGTACTTC.